This paragraph reports one T cell receptor (beta chain). Germline CDR1 MNHEY, CDR2 SMNVEV (reference sequence). V lost 7 bases and J 7 bases, leaving 17 bases between the germline ends. The CDR3 contains 14 residues. TCRdb's copy holds only in-frame clones and misses some; the assay was immunoSEQ multiplex PCR. The data hold under 250,000 clones, with 83% observed a single time. This entry belongs to a study of blood T cell repertoires in COVID-19. Sequencing was carried out using peripheral blood. The TCR comes from a human donor in a cohort sampled during active COVID-19. This chain connects TRBV27 to TRBJ1-5; D perhaps matches TRBD1 (5 bases). The CDR3 sequence is CASTSGQGGQPQHF. CDR3 in DNA: TGTGCCAGCACCTCGGGCCAGGGAGGGCAGCCCCAGCATTTT.